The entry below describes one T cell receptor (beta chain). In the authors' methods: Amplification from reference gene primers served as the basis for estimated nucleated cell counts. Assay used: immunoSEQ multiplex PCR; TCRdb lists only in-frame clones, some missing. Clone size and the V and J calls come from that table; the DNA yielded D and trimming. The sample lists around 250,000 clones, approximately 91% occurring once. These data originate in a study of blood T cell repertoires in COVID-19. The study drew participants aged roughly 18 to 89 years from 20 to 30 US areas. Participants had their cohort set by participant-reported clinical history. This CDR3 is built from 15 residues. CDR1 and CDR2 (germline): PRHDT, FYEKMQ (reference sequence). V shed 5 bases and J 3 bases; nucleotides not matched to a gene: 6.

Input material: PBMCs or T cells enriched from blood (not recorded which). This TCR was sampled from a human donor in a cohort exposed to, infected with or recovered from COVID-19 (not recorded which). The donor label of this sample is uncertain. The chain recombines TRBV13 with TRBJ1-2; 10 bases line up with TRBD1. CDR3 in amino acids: CASSTWTGGDYGYTF. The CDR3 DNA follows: TGTGCCAGCAGCACCTGGACAGGGGGGGACTATGGCTACACCTTC.